This TCR beta chain was retrieved from a study of CD8+ T cells in alopecia areata. About the research overall: The study gave treated patients oral tofacitinib at 5 to 10 mg twice daily. Severity among treated patients was scored by the percentage of scalp area affected. Study-level findings and limits: Alopecia totalis/universalis scalp especially showed more expanded CD8+ clones than normal scalp.

V was pared by 4 bases and J by 5 bases, with 17 bases between. Looked up from germline, CDR1 is SQVTM and CDR2 is ANQGSEA. This CDR3 contains 14 residues. Extracted RNA was reverse transcribed into cDNA, the sequencing template. Libraries were prepared by immunoSEQ multiplex PCR; TCRdb keeps only in-frame clonotypes and omits some of them. The table records around 190,000 clones, about 64% of them present only once. This sample's treatment: oral pan-JAK inhibitor, 5-10 mg twice daily. It was from alopecia areata patients that lesional scalp punch biopsies and peripheral blood were collected. In this sample, this clone turned up once. Its antigen remains unknown.

The V call is TRBV29-1, the J call TRBJ1-1; D is possibly TRBD1 (6 bases). The specimen comprised CD4+ T cells sorted from blood, sampled at week 4, from a patient treated with tofacitinib. This receptor was obtained from a human donor with alopecia areata. Here the CDR3 reads CSVGGGVLRTEAFF. CDR3 in DNA: TGCAGCGTTGGGGGGGGCGTTTTGAGGACTGAAGCTTTCTTT. Full variable domain (missing parts from reference TRBV29-1 and TRBJ1-1): SAVISQKPSRDICQRGTSLTIQCQVDSQVTMMFWYRQQPGQSLTLIATANQGSEATYESGFVIDKFPISRPNLTFSTLTVSNMSPEDSSIYLCSVGGGVLRTEAFFGQGTRLTVV.